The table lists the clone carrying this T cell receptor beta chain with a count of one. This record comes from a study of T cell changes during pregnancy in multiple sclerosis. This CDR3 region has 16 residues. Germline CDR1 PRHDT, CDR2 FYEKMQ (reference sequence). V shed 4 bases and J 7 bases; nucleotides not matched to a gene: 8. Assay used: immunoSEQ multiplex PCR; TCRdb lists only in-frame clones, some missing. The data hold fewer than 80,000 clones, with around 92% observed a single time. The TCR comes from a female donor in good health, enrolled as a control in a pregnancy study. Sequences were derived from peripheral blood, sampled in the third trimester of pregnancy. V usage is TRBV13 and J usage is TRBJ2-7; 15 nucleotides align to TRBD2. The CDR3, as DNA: TGTGCCAGCAGCTGGGGACTAGCGGGAGGTCCGGGGGAGCAGTACTTC. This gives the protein CASSWGLAGGPGEQYF.